The 5 T cell receptor beta chains below all came from one sample that was sequenced in a study of blood T cell repertoires in COVID-19. Method: immunoSEQ multiplex PCR; TCRdb's copy keeps in-frame clones and lacks some. The data contain approximately 280,000 clones, under 90% of them seen just once; the ten biggest clones take up around 2.1%. The specimen was peripheral blood. The receptor source for this set is a man between 45 and 60 years old with acute or convalescent COVID-19.

This chain uses TRBV7-9 with TRBJ1-2, with 8 bases matching TRBD1. Trimming took 5 bases from V and 7 from J; bases not matched to a gene: 6. The CDR3 is made up of 13 amino acids. Germline V gene sequence: CDR1 SEHNR, CDR2 FQNEAQ (reference sequence). CDR3 DNA sequence: TGTGCCAGCAGCGATCGACAGGGGCGTGGCTACACCTTC. This encodes CASSDRQGRGYTF. Full variable domain (rest looked up from reference TRBV7-9 and TRBJ1-2): DTGVSQNPRHKITKRGQNVTFRCDPISEHNRLYWYRQTLGQGPEFLTYFQNEAQLEKSRLLSDRFSAERPKGSFSTLEIQRTEQGDSAMYLCASSDRQGRGYTFGSGTRLTVV.

The chain carries TRBV5-4 and TRBJ2-3; 9 nucleotides agree with TRBD2. The CDR3 loop spans 17 amino acids. V gave up 3 bases and J gave up 4 bases; unmatched junction bases: 12. CDR1 and CDR2 (germline): SGHNT, YYREEE (reference sequence). The CDR3 reads CASSWGSPGLAADTQYF. DNA for the CDR3: TGTGCCAGCAGCTGGGGGTCCCCGGGACTAGCCGCAGATACGCAGTATTTT.

This chain connects TRBV10-2 to TRBJ2-3; weak D call: TRBD2 (7 bases). V was clipped by 8 bases and J by 7 bases, with 19 bases between them. CDR1 and CDR2 (germline): WSHSY, SAAADI. CDR3 size: 14 residues. The CDR3 sequence is CASGGAGITNTQYF. DNA for the CDR3: TGCGCCAGCGGGGGGGCAGGGATAACAAATACGCAGTATTTT.

The chain employs TRBV4-1 and TRBJ1-1, with D perhaps matching TRBD1 (6 bases). The CDR3 runs to 16 residues. Looked up from germline, CDR1 is MGHRA and CDR2 is YSYEKL. Trimming pared 0 bases from V and 4 bases from J, leaving 15 bases between. DNA of the CDR3: TGCGCCAGCAGCCAAGACACCAGGGGAGGGTTCACTGAAGCTTTCTTT. As protein: CASSQDTRGGFTEAFF.

This chain links TRBV5-1 with TRBJ2-3; 8 bases align to TRBD1. V trimming: 4 bases; J trimming: 4 bases; junction bases outside the gene matches: 11. Per germline, CDR1 SGHRS and CDR2 YFSETQ. The CDR3 has 16 amino acids. DNA for the CDR3: TGCGCCAGCAGCCCCACCTGGACAGGGCTGCCAGATACGCAGTATTTT. Translating gives CASSPTWTGLPDTQYF.